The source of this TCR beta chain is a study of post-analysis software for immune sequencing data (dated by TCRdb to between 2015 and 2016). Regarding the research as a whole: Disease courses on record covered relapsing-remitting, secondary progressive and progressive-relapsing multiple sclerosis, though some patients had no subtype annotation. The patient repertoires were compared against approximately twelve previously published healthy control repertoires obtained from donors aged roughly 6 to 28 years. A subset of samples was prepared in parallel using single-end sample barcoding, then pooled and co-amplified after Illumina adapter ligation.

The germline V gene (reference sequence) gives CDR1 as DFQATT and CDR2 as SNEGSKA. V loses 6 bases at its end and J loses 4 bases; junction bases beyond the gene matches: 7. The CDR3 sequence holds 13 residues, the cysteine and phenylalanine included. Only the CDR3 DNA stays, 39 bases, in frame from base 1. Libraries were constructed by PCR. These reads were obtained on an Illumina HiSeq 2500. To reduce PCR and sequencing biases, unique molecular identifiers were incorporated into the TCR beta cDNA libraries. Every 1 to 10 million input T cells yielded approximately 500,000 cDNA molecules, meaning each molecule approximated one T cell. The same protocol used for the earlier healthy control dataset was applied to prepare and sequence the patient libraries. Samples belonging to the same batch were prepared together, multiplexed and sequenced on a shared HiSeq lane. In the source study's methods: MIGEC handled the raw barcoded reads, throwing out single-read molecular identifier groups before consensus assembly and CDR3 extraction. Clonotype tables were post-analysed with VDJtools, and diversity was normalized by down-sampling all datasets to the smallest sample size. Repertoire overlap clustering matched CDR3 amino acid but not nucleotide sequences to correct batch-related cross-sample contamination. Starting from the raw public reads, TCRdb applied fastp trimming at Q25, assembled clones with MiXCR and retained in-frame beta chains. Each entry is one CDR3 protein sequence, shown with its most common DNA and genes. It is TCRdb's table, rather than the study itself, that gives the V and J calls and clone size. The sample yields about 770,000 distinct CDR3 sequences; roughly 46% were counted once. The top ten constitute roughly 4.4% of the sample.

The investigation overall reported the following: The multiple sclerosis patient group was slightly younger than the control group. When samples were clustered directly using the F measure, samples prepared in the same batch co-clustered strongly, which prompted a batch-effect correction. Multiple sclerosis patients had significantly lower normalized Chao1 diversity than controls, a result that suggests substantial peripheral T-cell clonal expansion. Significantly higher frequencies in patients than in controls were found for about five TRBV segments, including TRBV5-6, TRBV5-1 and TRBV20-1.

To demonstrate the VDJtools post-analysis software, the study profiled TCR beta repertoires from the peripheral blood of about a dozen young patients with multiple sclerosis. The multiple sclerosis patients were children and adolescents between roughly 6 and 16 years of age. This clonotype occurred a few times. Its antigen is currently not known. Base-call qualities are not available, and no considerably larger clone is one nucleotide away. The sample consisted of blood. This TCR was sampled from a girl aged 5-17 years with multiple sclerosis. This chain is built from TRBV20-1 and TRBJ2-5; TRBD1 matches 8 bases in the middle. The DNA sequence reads TGCAGTGCCGCAGCAGGGGGCGCAGAGACCCAGTACTTC. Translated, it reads CSAAAGGAETQYF.